Reported below is one T cell receptor (beta chain). Its antigen is not identified. This specimen comes from a study of a mutant IDH1 vaccine in newly diagnosed glioma. The overall study: Patients began vaccination 4-6 weeks after radiotherapy alone, or with temozolomide cycles. Most patients had received both radiotherapy and temozolomide, the prior options being radiotherapy, temozolomide, or both. Week 35 held visit V12, while week 47 held visit V13.

Time point in this sample: week 47, end of study. The content of each vaccine dose was 300 ug of mutant IDH1 20-mer peptide, and topical imiquimod accompanied it. Astrocytomas found in donors were new, WHO grade 3 or 4, IDH1-mutant and ATRX-lost. This table comes from immunoSEQ multiplex PCR, and its TCRdb copy is limited to in-frame clones, with some not included. The table shows fewer than 45,000 clones, with 82% occurring only once. The material sequenced was PBMCs, taken from a glioma patient whose treatment included an IDH1 peptide vaccine. The receptor was isolated from a man between 18 and 29 years old with glioma. Some clones in this sample may be carry-over from other donors' samples.

This CDR3 is CAISESARGRRDTEAFF. CDR3 nucleotide sequence: TGTGCCATCAGTGAGTCAGCCCGGGGGCGAAGGGACACTGAAGCTTTCTTT. V usage is TRBV10-3 and J usage is TRBJ1-1, with TRBD1 as a possible D gene (6 bases). Germline V gives CDR1 ENHRY, CDR2 SYGVKD. V lost 0 bases to trimming and J lost 3 bases, with 17 bases between them. CDR3 size: 17 residues.